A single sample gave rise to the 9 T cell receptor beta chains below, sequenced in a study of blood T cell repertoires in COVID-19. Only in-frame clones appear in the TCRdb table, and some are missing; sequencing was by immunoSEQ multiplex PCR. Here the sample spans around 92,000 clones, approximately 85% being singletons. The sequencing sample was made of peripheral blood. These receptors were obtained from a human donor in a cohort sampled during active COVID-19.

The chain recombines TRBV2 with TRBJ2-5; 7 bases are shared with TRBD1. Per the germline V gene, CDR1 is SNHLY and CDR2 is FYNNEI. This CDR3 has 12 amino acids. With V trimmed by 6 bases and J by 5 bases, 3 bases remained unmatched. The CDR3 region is CASRDREETQYF. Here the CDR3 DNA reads TGTGCCAGCAGAGACAGGGAGGAGACCCAGTACTTC.

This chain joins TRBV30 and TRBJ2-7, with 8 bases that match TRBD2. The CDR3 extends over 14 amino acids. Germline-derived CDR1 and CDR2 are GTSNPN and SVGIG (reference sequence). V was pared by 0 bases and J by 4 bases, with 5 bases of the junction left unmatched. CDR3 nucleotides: TGTGCCTGGAGTGTAGGACTAGCAACGTACGAGCAGTACTTC. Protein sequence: CAWSVGLATYEQYF. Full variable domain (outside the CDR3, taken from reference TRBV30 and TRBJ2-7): SQTIHQWPATLVQPVGSPLSLECTVEGTSNPNLYWYRQAAGRGLQLLFYSVGIGQISSEVPQNLSASRPQDRQFILSSKKLLLSDSGFYLCAWSVGLATYEQYFGPGTRLTVT.

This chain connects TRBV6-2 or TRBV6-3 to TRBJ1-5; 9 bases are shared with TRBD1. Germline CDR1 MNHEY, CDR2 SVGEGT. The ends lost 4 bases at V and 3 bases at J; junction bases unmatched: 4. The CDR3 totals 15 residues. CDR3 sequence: CASSSGQGDNQPQHF. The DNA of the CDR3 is TGTGCCAGCAGTTCGGGACAGGGAGACAATCAGCCCCAGCATTTT.

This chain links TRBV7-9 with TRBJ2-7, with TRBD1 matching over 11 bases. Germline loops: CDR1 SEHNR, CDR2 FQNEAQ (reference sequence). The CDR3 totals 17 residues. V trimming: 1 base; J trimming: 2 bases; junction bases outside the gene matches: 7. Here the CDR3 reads CASSLVSGGQGAYEQYF. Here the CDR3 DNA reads TGTGCCAGCAGCTTAGTCTCTGGGGGACAGGGGGCCTACGAGCAGTACTTC. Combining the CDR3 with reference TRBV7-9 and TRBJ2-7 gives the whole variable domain DTGVSQNPRHKITKRGQNVTFRCDPISEHNRLYWYRQTLGQGPEFLTYFQNEAQLEKSRLLSDRFSAERPKGSFSTLEIQRTEQGDSAMYLCASSLVSGGQGAYEQYFGPGTRLTVT.

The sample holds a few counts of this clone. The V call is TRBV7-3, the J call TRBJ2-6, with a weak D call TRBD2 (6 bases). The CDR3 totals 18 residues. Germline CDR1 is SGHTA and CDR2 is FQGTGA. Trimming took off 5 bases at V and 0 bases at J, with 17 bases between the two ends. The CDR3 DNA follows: TGTGCCAGCAGCGTCCCCGGGAGATCGAGCTCTGGGGCCAACGTCCTGACTTTC. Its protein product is CASSVPGRSSSGANVLTF. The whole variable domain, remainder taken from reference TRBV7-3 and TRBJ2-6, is GAGVSQTPSNKVTEKGKYVELRCDPISGHTALYWYRQSLGQGPEFLIYFQGTGAADDSGLPNDRFFAVRPEGSVSTLKIQRTERGDSAVYLCASSVPGRSSSGANVLTFGAGSRLTVL.

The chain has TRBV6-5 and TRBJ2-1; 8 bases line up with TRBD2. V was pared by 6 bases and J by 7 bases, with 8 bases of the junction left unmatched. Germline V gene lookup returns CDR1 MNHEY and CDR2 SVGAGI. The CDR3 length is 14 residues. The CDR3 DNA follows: TGTGCCAGCAGACGCGGGATAGCGGGAAATGAGCAGTTCTTC. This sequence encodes CASRRGIAGNEQFF.

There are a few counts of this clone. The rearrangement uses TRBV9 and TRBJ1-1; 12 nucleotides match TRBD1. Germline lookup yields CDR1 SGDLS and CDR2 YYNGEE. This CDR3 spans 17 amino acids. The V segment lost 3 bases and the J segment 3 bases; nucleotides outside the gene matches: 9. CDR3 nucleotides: TGTGCCAGCAGCGAGGGACAGGGGGCGAGGGTGGACACTGAAGCTTTCTTT. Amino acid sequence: CASSEGQGARVDTEAFF.

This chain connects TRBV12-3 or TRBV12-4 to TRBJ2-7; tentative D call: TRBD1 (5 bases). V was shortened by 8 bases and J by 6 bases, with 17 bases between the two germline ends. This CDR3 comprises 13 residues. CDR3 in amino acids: CASGIQDLGEQYF. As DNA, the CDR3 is TGTGCCAGCGGAATACAGGACCTCGGCGAGCAGTACTTC.

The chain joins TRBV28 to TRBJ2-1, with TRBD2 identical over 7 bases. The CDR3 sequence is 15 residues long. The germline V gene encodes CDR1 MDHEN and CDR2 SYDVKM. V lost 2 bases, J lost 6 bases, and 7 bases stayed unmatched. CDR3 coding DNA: TGTGCCAGCAGTTTAGACGGACTAGGGGTCAATGAGCAGTTCTTC. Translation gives CASSLDGLGVNEQFF.